This is a list of T cell receptor beta chains from one sample in a study of OX40 agonist ivuxolimab in advanced cancers. Sequenced by immunoSEQ multiplex PCR; TCRdb stores in-frame clones only, minus some. Of about 71,000 clones listed, approximately 94% are singletons. The source material was CD4+ or CD8+ T cells sorted from blood, sampled in a trial of the OX40 agonist ivuxolimab. The receptors derive from an adult with an advanced solid tumor such as melanoma, head and neck, liver or kidney cancer. Each CDR3 is given with its conserved first and last residue. The D gene is left open where the match is weak. The listing skips clone size in some rows; elsewhere it reads once, few, many or a size class.

abundance	v_gene	j_gene	d_gene	CDR3aa	CDR3nt
.	TRBV4-1	TRBJ2-7	TRBD1	CASSQGQGGTYEQYF	TGCGCCAGCAGCCAGGGACAGGGGGGGACCTACGAGCAGTACTTC
.	TRBV4-1	TRBJ1-2	.	CASSQDLLTTYGYTF	TGCGCCAGCAGCCAAGATCTTCTCACTACCTATGGCTACACCTTC
.	TRBV21-1	TRBJ2-5	.	CASSKTRILNPRETQYF	TGTGCCAGCAGCAAAACAAGAATCCTTAATCCCCGGGAGACCCAGTACTTC
.	TRBV25-1	TRBJ2-3	.	CASSAGPDSSTDTQYF	TGTGCCAGCAGTGCAGGGCCAGACTCTAGCACAGATACGCAGTATTTT
.	TRBV7-6	TRBJ2-2	.	CASSLSGELFF	TGTGCCAGCAGCTTAAGCGGGGAGCTGTTTTTT
.	TRBV11-2	TRBJ2-1	.	CASSLEGLPNEQFF	TGTGCCAGCAGCTTAGAAGGACTACCCAATGAGCAGTTCTTC
.	TRBV19	TRBJ2-6	TRBD1	CASRQGANGANVLTF	TGTGCCAGCCGACAGGGGGCTAATGGGGCCAACGTCCTGACTTTC
once	TRBV5-4	TRBJ2-2	TRBD2	CASFPSGGNTGELFF	TGTGCCAGCTTCCCTAGCGGGGGGAACACCGGGGAGCTGTTTTTT
.	TRBV14	TRBJ1-2	TRBD1	CASSPRTGYGYTF	TGTGCCAGCAGCCCCCGGACAGGCTATGGCTACACCTTC
.	TRBV6-6	TRBJ1-2	.	CASSYSTGDGYTF	TGTGCCAGCAGTTACTCGACGGGGGATGGCTACACCTTC
.	TRBV7-8	TRBJ2-7	TRBD2	CASSQGTSGISYEQYF	TGTGCCAGCAGCCAGGGGACTAGCGGGATCTCCTACGAGCAGTACTTC
.	TRBV11-2	TRBJ2-1	TRBD1	CASSAHRGPYNEQFF	TGTGCCAGCAGCGCGCACAGGGGCCCCTACAATGAGCAGTTCTTC
.	TRBV28	TRBJ2-1	TRBD2	CASRGLAGGSYNEQFF	TGTGCCAGCAGGGGACTAGCGGGAGGCTCCTACAATGAGCAGTTCTTC
.	TRBV9	TRBJ2-7	.	CASSVVGGYEQYF	TGTGCCAGCAGCGTAGTGGGAGGTTACGAGCAGTACTTC
once	TRBV4-3	TRBJ2-1	.	CASSQDQAPGQFF	TGCGCCAGCAGCCAAGATCAAGCCCCCGGGCAGTTCTTC
.	TRBV4-3	TRBJ2-6	TRBD1	CASSPPGQGAYGANVLTF	TGCGCCAGCAGCCCGCCCGGGCAGGGGGCGTACGGGGCCAACGTCCTGACTTTC
.	TRBV7-9	TRBJ1-1	TRBD1	CASSSQPLDRGRGTEAFF	TGTGCCAGCAGCTCCCAGCCGTTAGACAGGGGGCGCGGGACTGAAGCTTTCTTT
.	TRBV19	TRBJ2-7	.	CASSVGHPSYEQYF	TGTGCCAGTAGTGTAGGACACCCCTCCTACGAGCAGTACTTC
.	TRBV5-1	TRBJ2-3	TRBD2	CASSLESGTSTDTQYF	TGCGCCAGCAGCTTGGAAAGCGGGACTAGCACAGATACGCAGTATTTT
.	TRBV5-6	TRBJ2-7	.	CASSLGIYEQYF	TGTGCCAGCAGCTTAGGGATCTACGAGCAGTACTTC
.	TRBV19	TRBJ2-7	TRBD1	CASTLTGWSYEQYF	TGTGCCAGTACCCTGACAGGGTGGTCCTACGAGCAGTACTTC
once	TRBV28	TRBJ1-5	.	CASSLDSNQPQHF	TGTGCCAGCAGTTTAGATAGCAATCAGCCCCAGCATTTT
.	TRBV19	TRBJ1-2	TRBD1	CASHGDRVGGYTF	TGTGCCAGCCATGGGGACAGGGTGGGTGGCTACACCTTC
once	TRBV21-1	TRBJ2-7	.	CASSKACPGAYEQYF	TGTGCCAGCAGCAAAGCGTGTCCGGGAGCCTACGAGCAGTACTTC
.	TRBV11-3	TRBJ2-2	.	CASSHNRQGGDTGELFF	TGTGCCAGCAGTCATAACCGACAGGGCGGGGACACCGGGGAGCTGTTTTTT
.	TRBV4-3	TRBJ2-5	.	CASSQDLAGAKAETQYF	TGCGCCAGCAGCCAGGATCTAGCAGGGGCGAAGGCGGAGACCCAGTACTTC
.	TRBV10-3	TRBJ2-3	TRBD2	CATPQLAGGSTDTQYF	TGTGCCACCCCTCAACTAGCGGGAGGTAGCACAGATACGCAGTATTTT
.	TRBV25-1	TRBJ1-4	TRBD1	CASSRQGFGNEKLFF	TGTGCCAGCAGCCGACAGGGGTTCGGTAATGAAAAACTGTTTTTT
.	TRBV27	TRBJ2-1	TRBD2	CASSPGTSGANEQFF	TGTGCCAGCTCCCCAGGGACTAGCGGGGCCAATGAGCAGTTCTTC
once	TRBV7-2	TRBJ2-3	TRBD1	CASSFFPDRVTDTQYF	TGTGCCAGCAGCTTTTTTCCCGACAGGGTAACAGATACGCAGTATTTT
.	TRBV2	TRBJ2-7	TRBD2	CASSPTSGGEQYF	TGTGCCAGCAGCCCGACTAGCGGAGGTGAGCAGTACTTC
once	TRBV7-6	TRBJ2-1	.	CASSLAGGDYNEQFF	TGTGCCAGCAGCTTAGCGGGGGGAGACTACAATGAGCAGTTCTTC
.	TRBV9	TRBJ1-4	TRBD1	CASSAQGGYNEKLFF	TGTGCCAGCAGCGCCCAGGGGGGTTATAATGAAAAACTGTTTTTT
.	TRBV13	TRBJ2-1	TRBD2	CASSSELRDYLYNEQFF	TGTGCCAGCAGCTCCGAGCTGCGGGACTACCTCTACAATGAGCAGTTCTTC
.	TRBV29-1	TRBJ2-7	.	CSVGQEDPYEQYF	TGCAGCGTCGGGCAGGAAGATCCCTACGAGCAGTACTTC
.	TRBV27	TRBJ2-1	.	CASSPGHYNEQFF	TGTGCCAGCAGCCCCGGCCACTACAATGAGCAGTTCTTC
once	TRBV19	TRBJ2-5	TRBD1	CASSIDSQGEETQYF	TGTGCCAGTAGTATAGATTCACAGGGGGAAGAGACCCAGTACTTC
.	TRBV27	TRBJ2-3	.	CASSLIPRTFTDTQYF	TGTGCCAGCAGTTTAATCCCCCGGACATTTACAGATACGCAGTATTTT
.	TRBV25-1	TRBJ2-3	.	CATIQGTQYF	TGTGCCACCATCCAGGGTACGCAGTATTTT
.	TRBV7-6	TRBJ1-5	.	CASSLGEWGNQPQHF	TGTGCCAGCAGCTTAGGGGAGTGGGGCAATCAGCCCCAGCATTTT
once	TRBV4-1	TRBJ1-1	.	CASSLLPRQNTEAFF	TGCGCCAGCAGCCTCCTGCCCCGGCAGAACACTGAAGCTTTCTTT
.	TRBV6-6	TRBJ1-2	.	CASSKVLGAGSDGYTF	TGTGCCAGCAGCAAAGTATTAGGGGCGGGGAGCGATGGCTACACCTTC
.	TRBV25-1	TRBJ1-5	.	CASSEYSVVSNQPQHF	TGTGCCAGCAGTGAATACTCGGTTGTGAGCAATCAGCCCCAGCATTTT
.	TRBV4-2	TRBJ2-5	TRBD2	CASSFEWTSGRSTQYF	TGTGCCAGCAGCTTCGAATGGACTAGCGGGAGATCGACCCAGTACTTC
once	TRBV4-3	TRBJ2-1	.	CASSQENIPYNEQFF	TGCGCCAGCAGCCAAGAAAATATACCGTACAATGAGCAGTTCTTC
.	TRBV4-2	TRBJ2-7	TRBD2	CASSPWTSDGEQYF	TGTGCCAGCAGCCCGTGGACTAGTGACGGCGAGCAGTACTTC
.	TRBV7-6	TRBJ2-2	.	CASSSILQGFPGELFF	TGTGCCAGCAGCTCAATCCTACAGGGTTTCCCCGGGGAGCTGTTTTTT
.	TRBV15	TRBJ2-3	.	CATSIGPLALAGAGERDTQYF	TGTGCCACCAGTATTGGACCGCTGGCTCTCGCGGGGGCTGGGGAACGGGATACGCAGTATTTT
.	TRBV27	TRBJ2-1	TRBD1	CASSFFGTGIYNEQFF	TGTGCCAGCAGTTTTTTTGGGACAGGGATATACAATGAGCAGTTCTTC